Below are 9 T cell receptor beta chains sequenced from a single sample in a study of early T cells in non-severe SARS-CoV-2 infection. TCRdb called the 5' RACE reads again in MiXCR, with one record for every CDR3 protein. The table lists tens of thousands of distinct CDR3 sequences, about a tenth of them singletons. The specimen sequenced was whole blood. Receptors were obtained from an adult who was a healthcare worker with PCR-confirmed SARS-CoV-2 infection or an uninfected control (not recorded which).

This clonotype was detected ten times or more. The V gene is TRBV29-1, the J gene TRBJ2-3; 9 nucleotides align to TRBD2. The CDR3 contains 13 residues. V dropped 4 bases and J dropped 9; count of bases not matched to a gene: 8. CDR1 and CDR2 (germline): SQVTM, ANQGSEA. The CDR3 DNA sequence: TGCAGCGTTGGACTAGCGGAACTGGGGACGCAGTATTTT. Translated, it gives CSVGLAELGTQYF.

The chain joins TRBV4-1 to TRBJ1-1; D unresolved. The germline V gene has CDR1 MGHRA and CDR2 YSYEKL. V was shortened by 5 bases and J by 2 bases, with 21 bases between the two germline ends. The CDR3 covers 17 residues. CDR3 loop: CASSYQRSSLYNTEAFF. For the CDR3, the DNA is TGCGCCAGCAGCTACCAACGATCCAGCTTATACAACACTGAAGCTTTCTTT.

This clonotype was seen at least ten times. The genes are TRBV20-1 and TRBJ2-3; TRBD2 agrees at 9 bases. The CDR3 runs 15 residues. Germline V CDR1 and CDR2: DFQATT, SNEGSKA (reference sequence). Unmatched junction bases numbered 6, after V lost 5 bases and J lost 0 bases. The CDR3 DNA reads as TGCAGTGCTTTATCTAGCGGGGCTAGCACAGATACGCAGTATTTT. Translation: CSALSSGASTDTQYF.

This clonotype has ten or more counts. The rearrangement uses TRBV18 and TRBJ1-4; D gene uncertain. The CDR3 covers 13 residues. The germline gives CDR1 KGHSH, CDR2 LQKENI. V lost 4 bases, J lost 7 bases, and 10 bases lay in between. The DNA for the CDR3 is TGTGCCAGCTCACGAGGGCTAAGTGAAAAACTGTTTTTT. It is translated as CASSRGLSEKLFF.

This chain uses TRBV20-1 with TRBJ2-3, with D perhaps given as TRBD1 or TRBD2 (6 bases each). V lost 6 bases and J lost 3, with 16 bases in between. Germline CDR1 and CDR2: DFQATT and SNEGSKA (reference sequence). The length of the CDR3 is 14 residues. CDR3 loop: CSAGGPAFTDTQYF. The CDR3 bases are TGCAGTGCGGGGGGCCCGGCTTTTACAGATACGCAGTATTTT.

V and J are TRBV7-6 and TRBJ2-2, with 10 bases matching TRBD2. The CDR3 spans 14 residues. V was pared by 7 bases and J by 6 bases, with 5 bases of the junction left unmatched. Germline CDR1 reads SGHVS; CDR2 reads FNYEAQ. In nucleotides, the CDR3 is TGTGCCAGCACCCTAAGCGGGGGGGCCGGGGAGCTGTTTTTT. Translating gives CASTLSGGAGELFF.

The CDR3 coding sequence is TGCGCCAGCAGCTTGGACCCCTCCTACAATGAGCAGTTCTTC. Translated, it gives CASSLDPSYNEQFF. The V and J genes are TRBV5-1 and TRBJ2-1, with D hard to call. CDR1 is SGHRS and CDR2 is YFSETQ in the germline V gene. CDR3 length: 14 amino acids. The V end was cut by 0 bases, the J end by 0 bases, with 4 bases between. Looking up the rest from reference TRBV5-1 and TRBJ2-1 gives the full variable domain: KAGVTQTPRYLIKTRGQQVTLSCSPISGHRSVSWYQQTPGQGLQFLFEYFSETQRNKGNFPGRFSGRQFSNSRSEMNVSTLELGDSALYLCASSLDPSYNEQFFGPGTRLTVL.

This clonotype was seen only a few times. This rearrangement joins TRBV12-3 or TRBV12-4 to TRBJ1-1; possibly TRBD1 for D (5 bases). The CDR3 contains 16 residues. The V end lost 6 bases, the J end lost 0 bases, and 17 bases lay between the germline ends. CDR3: CASSPRGDGMNTEAFF. Here the CDR3 DNA reads TGTGCCAGCAGCCCTCGGGGGGATGGGATGAACACTGAAGCTTTCTTT.

The chain uses TRBV20-1 and TRBJ2-5; D possibly corresponds to TRBD1 (6 bases). This CDR3 is 12 amino acids long. Germline CDR1 DFQATT, CDR2 SNEGSKA (reference sequence). The germline V and J ends were trimmed by 5 bases and 5 bases, with 12 bases remaining between them. The CDR3 region has the DNA TGCAGTGCTTCGTCCACAGGGGAGACCCAGTACTTC. It translates to CSASSTGETQYF.